By frequency in the sample, the clone carrying this TCR beta chain is large. One entry per CDR3 protein results from TCRdb running MiXCR on the reads. The sample records roughly 150 distinct CDR3 sequences, about a fifth being singletons. The data were taken from a study of lung T cells in sarcoidosis with Löfgren's syndrome. Across the whole study: Repertoire analyses centered on Löfgren's syndrome patients.

Trimming removed 6 bases from V and 4 bases from J, with 15 bases in between. The CDR3 consists of 13 residues. Germline CDR1 is SQVTM and CDR2 is ANQGSEA. This clonotype was sampled from a human donor with sarcoidosis (Löfgren's syndrome or another form), or a control subject (not recorded which). The gene calls are TRBV29-1 and TRBJ2-5; no definite D call. Sequencing used CD4+ T cells from bronchoalveolar lavage. The CDR3 coding sequence is TGCAGCGTAGTAGACCTTCCGGGAGAGACCCAGTACTTC. Encoded protein: CSVVDLPGETQYF.